A single sample gave rise to the 21 T cell receptor beta chains below, sequenced in a study of regulatory T cells in long-lasting Graves disease. Time point indicated: persistent/refractory GD, antithyroid drugs over 5 years with positive TRAb. Isolated PBMC RNA provided the starting material for the TCR library. Building of the TCR beta libraries involved iRepertoire HTBI primers and Arm-PCR of CDR3 regions. TCRdb fed the multiplex PCR reads into MiXCR, producing one record per CDR3 protein. The sample lists 450,000 or so distinct CDR3 sequences; about 20% were seen once. Sequencing was performed on peripheral blood mononuclear cells (PBMCs), taken when the disease was refractory, from a patient treated with antithyroid drugs. These receptors were taken from a female donor with Graves disease.

This clonotype was detected many times. The chain employs TRBV2 and TRBJ1-2; D is ambiguous. Germline values: CDR1 SNHLY, CDR2 FYNNEI. With 2 bases removed from V and 3 bases from J, the gap between germline ends came to 10 bases. This CDR3 is 14 amino acids long. CDR3 bases: TGTGCCAGCAGTGAAATCCCAGTTGACTATGGCTACACCTTC. Translating gives CASSEIPVDYGYTF.

The V gene is TRBV5-1, the J gene TRBJ2-7; 8 positions agree with TRBD1. V trimming: 0 bases; J trimming: 4 bases; junction bases outside the gene matches: 9. Germline V gene lookup returns CDR1 SGHRS and CDR2 YFSETQ. The CDR3 spans 16 residues. CDR3 residues: CASSLAQGATLYEQYF. The CDR3 coding sequence is TGCGCCAGCAGCTTGGCTCAGGGGGCGACCCTTTACGAGCAGTACTTC.

This clonotype was seen many times. The chain is built from TRBV28 and TRBJ1-3; a weak D match, TRBD1 (5 bases). V lost 5 bases and J lost 10, with 15 bases in between. The CDR3 extends over 13 amino acids. The germline V gene encodes CDR1 MDHEN and CDR2 SYDVKM. CDR3: CASSNTLGGTIYF. CDR3 DNA sequence: TGTGCCAGCAGTAACACTCTCGGGGGAACCATATATTTT.

This clonotype was counted only a few times. The genes are TRBV11-2 and TRBJ2-7; the match to TRBD1 covers 8 bases. Trimming took 1 base from V and 7 from J; bases not matched to a gene: 12. Germline V gene data show CDR1 as SGHAT and CDR2 as FQNNGV. This CDR3 is built from 16 residues. Here the CDR3 DNA reads TGTGCCAGCAGCTTAGCCCCTCAGGGGGCCCTGGGGGAGCAGTACTTC. Amino acid sequence: CASSLAPQGALGEQYF.

This clonotype was observed at least ten times. CDR3 amino acids: CASSLRRESYEQYF. The CDR3 nucleotides read TGTGCCAGCAGTTTGAGGCGGGAGAGCTACGAGCAGTACTTC. V gene TRBV27 combines with J gene TRBJ2-7, with 7 nucleotides matching TRBD2. Germline V CDR1 and CDR2: MNHEY, SMNVEV (reference sequence). V trimming: 3 bases; J trimming: 3 bases; junction bases outside the gene matches: 5. The CDR3 loop spans 14 amino acids.

The table lists this clonotype with many counts. The V gene is TRBV2, the J gene TRBJ2-5; 15 bases are shared with TRBD2. Germline lookup yields CDR1 SNHLY and CDR2 FYNNEI. The CDR3 totals 16 residues. V trimming: 6 bases; J trimming: 5 bases; junction bases outside the gene matches: 7. The CDR3, as DNA: TGTGCCAGCAGGGACGGACTAGCGGGAGGGTACGAGACCCAGTACTTC. It specifies CASRDGLAGGYETQYF.

This chain uses TRBV3-1 with TRBJ1-2; TRBD1 matches 10 bases. Germline V gene lookup returns CDR1 LGHDT and CDR2 YNNKEL (reference sequence). The CDR3 totals 13 residues. V gave up 8 bases and J gave up 8 bases; unmatched junction bases: 8. The CDR3 sequence is CASRRQGAGGYTF. For the CDR3, the DNA is TGTGCCAGCCGGAGACAGGGGGCCGGGGGCTACACCTTC.

This chain links TRBV28 with TRBJ1-5, with 8 bases fitting TRBD1. V shed 6 bases and J 2 bases; nucleotides not matched to a gene: 6. There are 15 residues in the CDR3. CDR1 MDHEN and CDR2 SYDVKM come from the germline V gene. The CDR3 DNA follows: TGTGCCAGCAGAGACAGGGGAAGTGGCAATCAGCCCCAGCATTTT. This sequence encodes CASRDRGSGNQPQHF.

This clonotype was recorded many times. The rearrangement joins TRBV20-1 to TRBJ1-1; 7 nucleotides agree with TRBD1. The CDR3 runs to 12 residues. Germline assignment: CDR1 DFQATT and CDR2 SNEGSKA (reference sequence). The junction had 4 bases not matched to a gene; V was cut back by 6 bases and J by 3 bases. The CDR3 reads CSASDRDTEAFF. The CDR3 DNA sequence: TGCAGTGCCTCCGACAGGGACACTGAAGCTTTCTTT.

A word on this clonotype: This may be a read error: a much more frequent sequence differs by one nucleotide. The J gene is TRBJ2-5, the V gene TRBV5-8; TRBD1 or TRBD2 may be the D gene (5 bases each). The CDR3 is made up of 13 amino acids. Germline loops: CDR1 SGHTS, CDR2 YDEGEE. CDR3 DNA: TGTGCCGGCAGGGTCCGGGGAAAAGAGACCCAGTACTTC. Its translation is CAGRVRGKETQYF.

Concerning this clonotype: Since a much larger clone is just one base distant, this may be a read error. The V gene is TRBV28, the J gene TRBJ2-2; perhaps TRBD1 as D (6 bases). The CDR3 runs 15 residues. CDR1 is MDHEN, CDR2 SYDVKM, per germline. The CDR3 here is CASSLGDRPTGVLFF. CDR3 in DNA: TGTGCCAGCAGTTTGGGAGACAGGCCCACCGGGGTGCTGTTTTTT.

The chain carries TRBV5-1 and TRBJ2-2, with 11 bases that match TRBD1. The CDR3 totals 16 residues. Looked up from germline, CDR1 is SGHRS and CDR2 is YFSETQ. The ends lost 4 bases at V and 6 bases at J; junction bases unmatched: 8. CDR3 residues: CASSPNGQGAPGELFF. The CDR3 DNA follows: TGCGCCAGCAGCCCGAATGGACAGGGGGCCCCCGGGGAGCTGTTTTTT.

As to this clonotype: This may come from a read error, since a much larger clone is one base off. This chain links TRBV30 with TRBJ1-1, with D uncertain. V was trimmed by 5 bases and J by 3 bases, leaving 4 bases between them. The CDR3 is made up of 10 amino acids. From germline, CDR1 is GTSNPN and CDR2 SVGIG (reference sequence). The CDR3 DNA reads TGTGCCTGGGGGCACACTGAAGCTTTCTTT. This codes for CAWGHTEAFF.

This clonotype has at least ten counts. V usage is TRBV27 and J usage is TRBJ2-7; D may be TRBD2 (6 bases). V dropped 0 bases and J dropped 6 bases, with 15 bases sitting between them. Per germline, CDR1 MNHEY and CDR2 SMNVEV (reference sequence). This CDR3 has 15 residues. The CDR3 loop is CASSLSLMREGEQYF. For the CDR3, the DNA is TGTGCCAGCAGTTTATCTCTGATGCGGGAAGGCGAGCAGTACTTC.

In its sample, this clonotype was seen a few times. This rearrangement joins TRBV19 to TRBJ1-5; 10 bases are shared with TRBD1. The CDR3 spans 16 residues. The germline V gene has CDR1 LNHDA and CDR2 SQIVND (reference sequence). Losses at the gene ends were 6 bases for V and 4 bases for J; bases not matched to a gene: 9. The CDR3 DNA follows: TGTGCCAGTAGGGATTCAGGGACAGGGGCAAATCAGCCCCAGCATTTT. Its translation: CASRDSGTGANQPQHF.

The V gene is TRBV29-1, the J gene TRBJ2-1, with 9 bases lining up with TRBD2. V was pared by 5 bases and J by 9 bases, with 5 bases of the junction left unmatched. Germline V gene data show CDR1 as SQVTM and CDR2 as ANQGSEA. CDR3 length equals 12 residues. The CDR3 region is CSVYSGGSEQFF. The CDR3 nucleotides are TGCAGCGTTTATAGCGGGGGCAGTGAGCAGTTCTTC.

Many counts were recorded for this clonotype. CDR3 in amino acids: CASSPKTTGGGTEAFF. The CDR3 nucleotides are TGTGCCAGCTCACCAAAAACTACAGGGGGTGGCACTGAAGCTTTCTTT. V and J are TRBV18 and TRBJ1-1, with 8 positions matching TRBD1. Per the germline V gene, CDR1 is KGHSH and CDR2 is LQKENI. V trimming: 2 bases; J trimming: 4 bases; junction bases outside the gene matches: 9. There are 16 residues in the CDR3.

To note about this clonotype: Sequence at one end of the junction differs from germline and may be a read error. The genes are TRBV20-1 and TRBJ1-2; TRBD1 matches 7 bases. The CDR3 is made up of 15 amino acids. Germline V CDR1 and CDR2: DFQATT, SNEGSKA (reference sequence). The CDR3 is CNARIKPGTDYGYTF. The CDR3 DNA reads as TGCAATGCTAGAATAAAACCCGGGACAGATTATGGCTACACCTTC.

The chain is built from TRBV18 and TRBJ2-7; TRBD2 might be the D (7 bases). This CDR3 comprises 16 residues. V gave up 3 bases and J gave up 4 bases, with 19 bases separating them. The germline gives CDR1 KGHSH, CDR2 LQKENI. In DNA, the CDR3 is TGTGCCAGCTCACCTCTCGGGGGGCCCCCCGGATACGAGCAGTACTTC. Protein: CASSPLGGPPGYEQYF.

This clonotype was observed at least ten times. This CDR3 is CASFETGKGYEQYF. CDR3 nucleotide sequence: TGTGCCAGTTTTGAGACAGGGAAAGGTTACGAGCAGTACTTC. The chain uses TRBV6-1 and TRBJ2-7; TRBD1 agrees at 7 bases. The ends lost 9 bases at V and 4 bases at J; junction bases unmatched: 12. This CDR3 comprises 14 residues. Germline assignment: CDR1 MNHNS and CDR2 SASEGT.

This clonotype was seen a few times. A single base separates this from a much larger clone, so it may be a read error. The chain combines TRBV28 with TRBJ2-7; 7 bases agree with TRBD1. The CDR3 length is 13 residues. CDR1 and CDR2 from the germline V gene are MDHEN and SYDVKM. CDR3 protein: CANSLGQQYEQYF. DNA for the CDR3: TGTGCCAACAGTTTGGGACAGCAATACGAGCAGTACTTC. The full variable domain, with the rest looked up from reference TRBV28 and TRBJ2-7, is DVKVTQSSRYLVKRTGEKVFLECVQDMDHENMFWYRQDPGLGLRLIYFSYDVKMKEKGDIPEGYSVSREKKERFSLILESASTNQTSMYLCANSLGQQYEQYFGPGTRLTVT.